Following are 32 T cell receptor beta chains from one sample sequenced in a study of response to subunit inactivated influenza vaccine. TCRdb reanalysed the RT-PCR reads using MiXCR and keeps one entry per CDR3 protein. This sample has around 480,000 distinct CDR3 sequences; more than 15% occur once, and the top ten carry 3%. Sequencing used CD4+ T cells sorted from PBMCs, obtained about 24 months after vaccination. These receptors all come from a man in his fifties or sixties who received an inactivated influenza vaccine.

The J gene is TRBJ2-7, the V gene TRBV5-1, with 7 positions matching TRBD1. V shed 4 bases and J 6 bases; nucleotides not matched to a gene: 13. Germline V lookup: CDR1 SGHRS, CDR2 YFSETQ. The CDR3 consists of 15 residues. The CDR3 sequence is CASSPLSQTGVEQYF. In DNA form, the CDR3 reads TGCGCCAGCAGCCCACTGTCACAAACAGGGGTCGAGCAGTACTTC.

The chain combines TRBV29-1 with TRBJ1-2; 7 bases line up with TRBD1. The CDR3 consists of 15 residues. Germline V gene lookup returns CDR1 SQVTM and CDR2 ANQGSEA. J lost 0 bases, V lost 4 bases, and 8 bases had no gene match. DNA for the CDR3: TGCAGCGTTGGTGTCAGGCAGGGGGCTAACTATGGCTACACCTTC. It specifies CSVGVRQGANYGYTF.

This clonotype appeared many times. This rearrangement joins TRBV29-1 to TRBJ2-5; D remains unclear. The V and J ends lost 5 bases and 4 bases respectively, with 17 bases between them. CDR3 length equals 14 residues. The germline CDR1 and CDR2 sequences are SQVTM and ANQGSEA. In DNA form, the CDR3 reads TGCAGCGTTAAGAGATACTCAATTGGAGAGACCCAGTACTTC. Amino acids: CSVKRYSIGETQYF.

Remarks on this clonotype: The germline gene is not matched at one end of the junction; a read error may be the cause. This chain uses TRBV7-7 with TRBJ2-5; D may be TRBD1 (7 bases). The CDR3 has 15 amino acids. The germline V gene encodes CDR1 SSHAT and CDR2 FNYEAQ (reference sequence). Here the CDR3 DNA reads TGTGCTAGCAGCTTAAGACAGGGAGGAGGAGAGACCCAGTACTTC. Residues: CASSLRQGGGETQYF.

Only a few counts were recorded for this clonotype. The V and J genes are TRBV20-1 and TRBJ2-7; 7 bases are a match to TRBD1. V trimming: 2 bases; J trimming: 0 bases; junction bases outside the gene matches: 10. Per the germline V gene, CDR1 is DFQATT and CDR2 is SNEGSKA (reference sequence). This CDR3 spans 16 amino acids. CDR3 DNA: TGCAGTGCTAGACGGCTGGGACAGCCAAGCTCCTACGAGCAGTACTTC. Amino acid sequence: CSARRLGQPSSYEQYF.

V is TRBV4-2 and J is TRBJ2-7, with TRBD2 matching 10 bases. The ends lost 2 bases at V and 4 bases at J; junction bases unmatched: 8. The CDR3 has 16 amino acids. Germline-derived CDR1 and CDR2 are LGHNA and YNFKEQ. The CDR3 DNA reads TGTGCCAGCAGCCAAACCCATCTAGCGGGAGCTTACGAGCAGTACTTC. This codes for CASSQTHLAGAYEQYF.

CDR3 nucleotide sequence: TGTGCCAGCAGCGGACAGTGGGCTGAGGGCTACACCTTC. Amino acids: CASSGQWAEGYTF. This chain connects TRBV7-9 to TRBJ1-2; tentative D call: TRBD1 (6 bases). The CDR3 extends over 13 amino acids. V gave up 5 bases and J gave up 8 bases, with 15 bases separating them. Germline V gene data show CDR1 as SEHNR and CDR2 as FQNEAQ (reference sequence).

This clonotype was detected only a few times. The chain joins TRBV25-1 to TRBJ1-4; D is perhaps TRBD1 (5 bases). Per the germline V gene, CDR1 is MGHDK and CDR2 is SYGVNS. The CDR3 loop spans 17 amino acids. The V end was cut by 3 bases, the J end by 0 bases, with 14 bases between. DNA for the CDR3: TGTGCCAGCAGTGAGGGGGTCAGAATCACAACTAATGAAAAACTGTTTTTT. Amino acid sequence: CASSEGVRITTNEKLFF.

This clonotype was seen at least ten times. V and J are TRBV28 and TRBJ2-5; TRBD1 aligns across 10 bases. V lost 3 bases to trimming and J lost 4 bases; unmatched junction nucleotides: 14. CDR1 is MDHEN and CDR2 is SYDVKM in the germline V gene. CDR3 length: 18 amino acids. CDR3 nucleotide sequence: TGTGCCAGCAGTTTTCCCGGTACTTTCAGACAGGGGGCAGAGACCCAGTACTTC. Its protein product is CASSFPGTFRQGAETQYF.

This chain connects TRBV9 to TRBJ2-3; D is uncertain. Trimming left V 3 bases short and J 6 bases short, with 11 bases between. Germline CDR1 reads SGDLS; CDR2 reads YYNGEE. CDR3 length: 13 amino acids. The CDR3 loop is CASSERRVDTQYF. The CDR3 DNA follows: TGTGCCAGCAGCGAGCGCCGTGTGGATACGCAGTATTTT.

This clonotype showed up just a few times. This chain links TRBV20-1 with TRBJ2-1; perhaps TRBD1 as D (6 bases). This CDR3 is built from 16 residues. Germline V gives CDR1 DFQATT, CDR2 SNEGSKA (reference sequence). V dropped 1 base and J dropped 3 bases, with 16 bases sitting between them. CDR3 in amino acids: CSARGRTANNYNEQFF. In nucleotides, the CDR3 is TGCAGTGCTAGAGGAAGGACAGCTAACAACTACAATGAGCAGTTCTTC.

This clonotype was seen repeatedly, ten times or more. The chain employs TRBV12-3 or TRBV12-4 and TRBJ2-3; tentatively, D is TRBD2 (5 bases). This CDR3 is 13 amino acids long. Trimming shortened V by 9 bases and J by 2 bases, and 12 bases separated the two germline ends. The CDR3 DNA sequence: TGTGCCAGTGGACTGTCGGACACAGATACGCAGTATTTT. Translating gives CASGLSDTDTQYF.

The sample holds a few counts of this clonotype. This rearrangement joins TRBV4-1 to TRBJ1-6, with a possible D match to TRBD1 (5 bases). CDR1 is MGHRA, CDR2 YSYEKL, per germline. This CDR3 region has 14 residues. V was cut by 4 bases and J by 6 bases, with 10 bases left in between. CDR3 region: CASSPGPVNSPLHF. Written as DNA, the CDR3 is TGCGCCAGCAGCCCGGGACCGGTTAATTCACCCCTCCACTTT.

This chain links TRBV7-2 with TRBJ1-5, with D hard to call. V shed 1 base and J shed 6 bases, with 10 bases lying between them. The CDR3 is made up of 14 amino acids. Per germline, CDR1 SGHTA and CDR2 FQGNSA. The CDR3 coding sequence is TGTGCCAGCAGCTTAGTTCCCTCGCCTCAGCCCCAGCATTTT. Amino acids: CASSLVPSPQPQHF.

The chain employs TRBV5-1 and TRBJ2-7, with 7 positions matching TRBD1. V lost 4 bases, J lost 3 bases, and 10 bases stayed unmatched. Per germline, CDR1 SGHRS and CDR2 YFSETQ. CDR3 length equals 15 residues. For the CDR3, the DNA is TGCGCCAGCAGCAAGGGACAGCGCGATTTCTACGAGCAGTACTTC. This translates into CASSKGQRDFYEQYF.

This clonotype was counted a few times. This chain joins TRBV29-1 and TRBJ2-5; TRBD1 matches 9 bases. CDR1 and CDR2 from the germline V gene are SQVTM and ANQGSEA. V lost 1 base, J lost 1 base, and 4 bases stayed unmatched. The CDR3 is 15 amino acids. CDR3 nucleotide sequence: TGCAGCGTTGAAGTACCGGGACAGGGCCAAGAGACCCAGTACTTC. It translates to CSVEVPGQGQETQYF.

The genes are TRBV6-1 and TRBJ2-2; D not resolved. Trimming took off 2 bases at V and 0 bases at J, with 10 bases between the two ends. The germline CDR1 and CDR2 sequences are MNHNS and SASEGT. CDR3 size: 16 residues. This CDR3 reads CASSERRPANTGELFF. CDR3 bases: TGTGCCAGCAGTGAAAGGCGTCCCGCGAACACCGGGGAGCTGTTTTTT.

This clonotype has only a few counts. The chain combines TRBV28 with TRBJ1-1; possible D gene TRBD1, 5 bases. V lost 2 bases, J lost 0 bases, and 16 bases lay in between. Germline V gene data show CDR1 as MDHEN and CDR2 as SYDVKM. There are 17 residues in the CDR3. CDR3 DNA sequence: TGTGCCAGCAGTTTACTGGGAAGGGGCTTCATGAACACTGAAGCTTTCTTT. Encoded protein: CASSLLGRGFMNTEAFF. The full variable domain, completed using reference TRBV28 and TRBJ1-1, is DVKVTQSSRYLVKRTGEKVFLECVQDMDHENMFWYRQDPGLGLRLIYFSYDVKMKEKGDIPEGYSVSREKKERFSLILESASTNQTSMYLCASSLLGRGFMNTEAFFGQGTRLTVV.

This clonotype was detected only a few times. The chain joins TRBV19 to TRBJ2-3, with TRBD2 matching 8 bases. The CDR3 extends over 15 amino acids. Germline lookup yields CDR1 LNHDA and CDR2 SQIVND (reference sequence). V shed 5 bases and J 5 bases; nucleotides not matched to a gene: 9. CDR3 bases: TGTGCCAGTAGTCCCCAGGGACTAGGAATAGATACGCAGTATTTT. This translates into CASSPQGLGIDTQYF.

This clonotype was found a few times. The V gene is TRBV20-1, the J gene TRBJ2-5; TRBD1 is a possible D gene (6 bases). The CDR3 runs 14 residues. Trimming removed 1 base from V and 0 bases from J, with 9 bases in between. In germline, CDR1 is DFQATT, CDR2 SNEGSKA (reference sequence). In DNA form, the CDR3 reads TGCAGTGCTAGAGTCTACAGGGACCAAGAGACCCAGTACTTC. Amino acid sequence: CSARVYRDQETQYF.

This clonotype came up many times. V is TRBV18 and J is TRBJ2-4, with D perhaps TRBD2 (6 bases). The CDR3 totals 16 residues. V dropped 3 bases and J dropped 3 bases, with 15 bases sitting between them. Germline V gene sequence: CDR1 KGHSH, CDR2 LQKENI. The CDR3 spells CASSPGGDPGKNIQYF. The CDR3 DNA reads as TGTGCCAGCTCACCGGGCGGGGATCCGGGCAAAAACATTCAGTACTTC.

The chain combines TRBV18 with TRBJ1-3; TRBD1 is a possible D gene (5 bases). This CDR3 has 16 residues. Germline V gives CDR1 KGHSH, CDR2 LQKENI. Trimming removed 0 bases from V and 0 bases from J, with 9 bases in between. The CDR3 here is CASSPPGLRSGNTIYF. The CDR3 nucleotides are TGTGCCAGCTCACCACCGGGGCTGCGCTCTGGAAACACCATATATTTT.

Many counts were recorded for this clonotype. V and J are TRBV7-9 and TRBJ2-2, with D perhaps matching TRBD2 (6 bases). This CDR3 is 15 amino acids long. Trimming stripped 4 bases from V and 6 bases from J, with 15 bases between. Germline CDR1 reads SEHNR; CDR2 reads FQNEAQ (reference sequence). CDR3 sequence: CASSWRASGSGELFF. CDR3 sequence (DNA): TGTGCCAGCAGCTGGAGGGCTAGTGGTTCCGGGGAGCTGTTTTTT.

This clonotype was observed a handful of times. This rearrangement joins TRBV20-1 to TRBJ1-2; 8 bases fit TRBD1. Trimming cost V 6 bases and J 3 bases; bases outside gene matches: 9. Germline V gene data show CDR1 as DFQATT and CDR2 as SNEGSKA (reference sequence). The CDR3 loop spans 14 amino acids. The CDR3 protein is CSAPTGAGHYGYTF. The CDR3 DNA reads TGCAGTGCCCCGACAGGGGCGGGGCACTATGGCTACACCTTC.

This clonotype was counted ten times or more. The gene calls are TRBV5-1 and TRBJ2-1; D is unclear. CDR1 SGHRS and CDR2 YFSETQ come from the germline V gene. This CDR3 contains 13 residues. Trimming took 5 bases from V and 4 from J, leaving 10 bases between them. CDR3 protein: CASRSDGYNEQFF. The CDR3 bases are TGCGCCAGCAGATCTGACGGATACAATGAGCAGTTCTTC.

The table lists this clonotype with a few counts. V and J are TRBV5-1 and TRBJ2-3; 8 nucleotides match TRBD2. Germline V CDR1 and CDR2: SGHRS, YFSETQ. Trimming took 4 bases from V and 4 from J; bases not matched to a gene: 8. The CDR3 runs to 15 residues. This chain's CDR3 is CASSPGGRNADTQYF. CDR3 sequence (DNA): TGCGCCAGCAGCCCGGGGGGGAGGAACGCAGATACGCAGTATTTT.

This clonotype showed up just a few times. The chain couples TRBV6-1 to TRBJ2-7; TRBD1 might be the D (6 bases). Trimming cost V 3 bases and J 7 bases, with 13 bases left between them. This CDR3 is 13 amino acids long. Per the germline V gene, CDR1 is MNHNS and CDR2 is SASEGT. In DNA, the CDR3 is TGTGCCAGCAGTGATAATACAGGGTTTGAGCAGTACTTC. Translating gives CASSDNTGFEQYF.

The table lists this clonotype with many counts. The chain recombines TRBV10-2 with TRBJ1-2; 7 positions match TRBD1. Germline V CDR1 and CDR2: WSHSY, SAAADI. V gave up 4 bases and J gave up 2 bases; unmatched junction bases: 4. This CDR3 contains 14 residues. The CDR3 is CASSGNRGNYGYTF. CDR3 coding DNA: TGCGCCAGCAGTGGAAACAGGGGAAACTATGGCTACACCTTC.

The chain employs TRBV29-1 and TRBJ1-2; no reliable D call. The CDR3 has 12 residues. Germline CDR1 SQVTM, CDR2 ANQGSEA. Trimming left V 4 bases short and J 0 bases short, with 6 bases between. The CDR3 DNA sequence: TGCAGCGTTGGCAGATCTAACTATGGCTACACCTTC. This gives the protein CSVGRSNYGYTF.

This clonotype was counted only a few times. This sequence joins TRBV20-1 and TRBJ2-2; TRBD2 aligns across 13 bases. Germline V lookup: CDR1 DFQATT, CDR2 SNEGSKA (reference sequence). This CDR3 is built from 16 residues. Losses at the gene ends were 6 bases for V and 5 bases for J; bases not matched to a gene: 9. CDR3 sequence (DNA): TGCAGTGCACTTGGACTAGCGGGAGCGGGGACCGGGGAGCTGTTTTTT. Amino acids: CSALGLAGAGTGELFF.

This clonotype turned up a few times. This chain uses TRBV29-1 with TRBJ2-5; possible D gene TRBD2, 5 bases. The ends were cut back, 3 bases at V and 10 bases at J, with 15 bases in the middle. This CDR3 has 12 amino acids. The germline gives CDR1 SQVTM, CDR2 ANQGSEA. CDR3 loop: CSVDSGREGQYF. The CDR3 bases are TGCAGCGTTGATTCGGGCCGCGAGGGCCAGTACTTC.

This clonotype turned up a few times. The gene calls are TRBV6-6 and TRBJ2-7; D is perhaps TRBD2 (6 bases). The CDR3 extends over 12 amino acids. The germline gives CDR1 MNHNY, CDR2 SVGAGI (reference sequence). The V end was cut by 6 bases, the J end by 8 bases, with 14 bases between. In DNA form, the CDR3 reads TGTGCCAGCAGCCCTACGAGCGGGCAGCAGTACTTC. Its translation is CASSPTSGQQYF.